This is a list of T cell receptor beta chains from one sample in a study of cytomegalovirus exposure and HLA in healthy donors. TCRdb keeps only in-frame clones here, not all; method: immunoSEQ multiplex PCR. Of 95,000 to 150,000 clones in the sample, approximately 66% were seen once. Sequencing was done on a sample of PBMCs. The receptors derive from a woman between 40 and 55 years old in good health and CMV-seropositive. Each CDR3 is given without its conserved first and last residue.

cdr3_aa: ASSDGRLMNTEAF
cdr3_length: 13
j_call: TRBJ1-1
v_call: TRBV6-1

cdr3_aa: ASSRLAGAQETQY
cdr3_length: 13
j_call: TRBJ2-5
v_call: TRBV5-1

cdr3_aa: ASSGLGGVGAF
cdr3_length: 11
j_call: TRBJ1-1
v_call: TRBV5-1

cdr3_aa: ASRLAGGSNEQF
cdr3_length: 12
j_call: TRBJ2-1
v_call: TRBV11-2

cdr3_aa: ASGRGAGGPINEQF
cdr3_length: 14
j_call: TRBJ2-1
v_call: TRBV27

cdr3_aa: ASSEAAQGTSGRTDTQY
cdr3_length: 17
j_call: TRBJ2-3
v_call: TRBV6-1

cdr3_aa: ASREVWGGEKLF
cdr3_length: 12
j_call: TRBJ1-4
v_call: TRBV2

cdr3_aa: ASSHREYEQY
cdr3_length: 10
j_call: TRBJ2-7
v_call: TRBV28

cdr3_aa: ATSRSTGNNQPQH
cdr3_length: 13
j_call: TRBJ1-5
v_call: TRBV15

cdr3_aa: ASSSQGHNTEAF
cdr3_length: 12
j_call: TRBJ1-1
v_call: TRBV7-9

cdr3_aa: ASGSGQGEGQPQH
cdr3_length: 13
j_call: TRBJ1-5
v_call: TRBV12-5

cdr3_aa: ASTLTGANEKLF
cdr3_length: 12
j_call: TRBJ1-4
v_call: TRBV6-1

cdr3_aa: ASSPPDRVYEQY
cdr3_length: 12
j_call: TRBJ2-7
v_call: TRBV7-8

cdr3_aa: ASSKRSSSYEQY
cdr3_length: 12
j_call: TRBJ2-7
v_call: TRBV27

cdr3_aa: ASSVRQGGTEAF
cdr3_length: 12
j_call: TRBJ1-1
v_call: TRBV19

cdr3_aa: ASRLPGGSYNEQF
cdr3_length: 13
j_call: TRBJ2-1
v_call: TRBV7-8

cdr3_aa: AWGGGIGTEAF
cdr3_length: 11
j_call: TRBJ1-1
v_call: TRBV30

cdr3_aa: AWGGGTGNTIY
cdr3_length: 11
j_call: TRBJ1-3
v_call: TRBV30

cdr3_aa: ASTEDREAF
cdr3_length: 9
j_call: TRBJ1-1
v_call: TRBV5-1

cdr3_aa: ASSSWTGSGTEAF
cdr3_length: 13
j_call: TRBJ1-1
v_call: TRBV5-1

cdr3_aa: ASSGSGTGGGYT
cdr3_length: 12
j_call: TRBJ1-2
v_call: TRBV5-1

cdr3_aa: ASSLFVSSYEQY
cdr3_length: 12
j_call: TRBJ2-7
v_call: TRBV5-1

cdr3_aa: ASSLDWTGGSF
cdr3_length: 11
j_call: TRBJ1-1
v_call: TRBV11-2

cdr3_aa: ASSLNHGETQY
cdr3_length: 11
j_call: TRBJ2-5
v_call: TRBV7-3

cdr3_aa: ASKGQGTNYGYT
cdr3_length: 12
j_call: TRBJ1-2
v_call: TRBV19

cdr3_aa: ASSLSSGEQY
cdr3_length: 10
j_call: TRBJ2-7
v_call: TRBV5-1